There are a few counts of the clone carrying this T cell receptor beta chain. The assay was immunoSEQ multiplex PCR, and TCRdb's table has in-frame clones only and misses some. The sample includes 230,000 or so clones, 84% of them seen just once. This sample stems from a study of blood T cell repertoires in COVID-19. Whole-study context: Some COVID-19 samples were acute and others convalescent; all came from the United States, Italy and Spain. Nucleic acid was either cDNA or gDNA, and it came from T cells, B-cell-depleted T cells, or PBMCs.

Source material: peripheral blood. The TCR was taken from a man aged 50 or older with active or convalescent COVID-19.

The CDR3 spells CASSLADTIMNTEAFF. The DNA of the CDR3 is TGTGCCAGCAGTTTAGCGGACACTATCATGAACACTGAAGCTTTCTTT. V and J are TRBV28 and TRBJ1-1; D is perhaps TRBD1 (5 bases). The CDR3 extends over 16 amino acids. From germline, CDR1 is MDHEN and CDR2 SYDVKM. The V end lost 2 bases, the J end lost 0 bases, and 13 bases lay between the germline ends.